These 20 T cell receptor beta chains were all obtained from the same sample, sequenced in a study of control samples from healthy donors and cancer patients (dated by TCRdb to about 2020). The library was generated by the immunoSEQ multiplex PCR assay. The table was pulled from immuneACCESS by TCRdb, which kept in-frame rearrangements only. Such tables lose some clones; where checked, under half of the loss comes from unresolved V genes, and the rest has no known cause. This sample has approximately 180,000 clones in its table, and about nine tenths of those were observed once. Around 2% of the sample is in the top ten clones. The sample taken for sequencing was blood. The source of these receptors is a woman aged 40 to 50 in good health.

The chain combines TRBV7-9 with TRBJ2-1; 8 nucleotides agree with TRBD2. This CDR3 is built from 15 residues. Trimming removed 5 bases from V and 6 bases from J; junction bases left unmatched: 9. Looked up from germline, CDR1 is SEHNR and CDR2 is FQNEAQ (reference sequence). DNA of the CDR3: TGTGCCAGCAGCGCCCCCGGGACTAGGGGCAATGAGCAGTTCTTC. It yields the protein CASSAPGTRGNEQFF.

With respect to this clone: An end of the junction differs from the germline gene, which may be a read error. This chain joins TRBV11-2 and TRBJ2-2; no clear D. Per the germline V gene, CDR1 is SGHAT and CDR2 is FQNNGV. This CDR3 region has 14 residues. This CDR3 is CASSLLSKTGELFF. Here the CDR3 DNA reads TGTGCCAGCAGCTTATTGTCGAAAACCGGGGAGCTGTTTTTT.

V gene TRBV10-3 combines with J gene TRBJ1-3; D is unclear. The germline V and J ends were trimmed by 9 bases and 8 bases, with 8 bases remaining between them. Germline V lookup: CDR1 ENHRY, CDR2 SYGVKD. CDR3 length: 10 amino acids. CDR3 DNA: TGTGCCATATTTGGTGACACCATATATTTT. Its protein product is CAIFGDTIYF.

This clone was seen only once. The chain recombines TRBV5-4 with TRBJ2-5; D is unresolved. This CDR3 contains 11 residues. V shed 2 bases and J shed 5 bases, with 4 bases lying between them. Germline loops: CDR1 SGHNT, CDR2 YYREEE (reference sequence). The CDR3 coding sequence is TGTGCCAGCAGCTTTCAGGAGACCCAGTACTTC. This gives the protein CASSFQETQYF.

This clone was seen a single time. The rearrangement uses TRBV12-2 and TRBJ2-1; the listed D gene, TRBD1, was not tested against the DNA. TRBV12-2 is a documented pseudogene. The CDR3 sequence is 17 residues long. The CDR3 here is CASRPELQGRKVNEQFF. The CDR3 nucleotides read TGTGCAAGTCGCCCCGAACTGCAGGGGCGAAAGGTCAATGAGCAGTTCTTC.

The chain has TRBV5-1 and TRBJ1-3; maybe TRBD1 (6 bases). Germline V CDR1 and CDR2: SGHRS, YFSETQ. This CDR3 is built from 16 residues. V was clipped by 2 bases and J by 2 bases, with 14 bases between them. In DNA, the CDR3 is TGCGCCAGCAGCTTTGGGGGGGCCGAGGCTGGAAACACCATATATTTT. Its translation: CASSFGGAEAGNTIYF.

The chain is built from TRBV5-1 and TRBJ2-6; 7 positions agree with TRBD1. Germline CDR1 SGHRS, CDR2 YFSETQ. The ends lost 4 bases at V and 0 bases at J; junction bases unmatched: 10. The CDR3 has 18 amino acids. CDR3 in amino acids: CASSPGTVFYSGANVLTF. In nucleotides, the CDR3 is TGCGCCAGCAGCCCAGGGACAGTCTTCTACTCTGGGGCCAACGTCCTGACTTTC.

This sequence joins TRBV5-1 and TRBJ1-5; tentative D call: TRBD1 (6 bases). The germline V and J ends were trimmed by 9 bases and 1 base, with 20 bases remaining between them. This CDR3 comprises 16 residues. Germline V CDR1 and CDR2: SGHRS, YFSETQ. The CDR3 DNA reads as TGCGCCAACTCGGGGGCGGCAGGGAGGAGCAATCAGCCCCAGCATTTT. This sequence encodes CANSGAAGRSNQPQHF.

The CDR3 coding sequence is TGTGCCAGCTCAGGTTCTCCCGGGGAGCTGTTTTTT. Translation: CASSGSPGELFF. The gene calls are TRBV7-9 and TRBJ2-2; no reliable D call. V shed 8 bases and J shed 6 bases, with 10 bases lying between them. The CDR3 sequence is 12 residues long. Germline V gives CDR1 SEHNR, CDR2 FQNEAQ (reference sequence). Looking up the rest from reference TRBV7-9 and TRBJ2-2 gives the full variable domain: DTGVSQNPRHKITKRGQNVTFRCDPISEHNRLYWYRQTLGQGPEFLTYFQNEAQLEKSRLLSDRFSAERPKGSFSTLEIQRTEQGDSAMYLCASSGSPGELFFGEGSRLTVL.

V is TRBV7-2 and J is TRBJ2-1; 16 nucleotides agree with TRBD2. J gave up 6 bases and V 0 bases, and 8 bases lay outside the gene matches. Germline-derived CDR1 and CDR2 are SGHTA and FQGNSA. The CDR3 has 19 residues. The chain's CDR3 is CASSLAGTSGGANLNEQFF. DNA of the CDR3: TGTGCCAGCAGCTTAGCCGGGACTAGCGGGGGGGCCAATCTCAATGAGCAGTTCTTC.

This chain uses TRBV5-1 with TRBJ1-1; maybe TRBD1 (5 bases). The CDR3 contains 17 residues. Between the trimmed V and J ends, which lost 0 bases and 0 bases, there was a span of 15 bases. Germline V gene lookup returns CDR1 SGHRS and CDR2 YFSETQ. The CDR3 bases are TGCGCCAGCAGCTTGGGGGGGACTGGAGATATGAACACTGAAGCTTTCTTT. Protein: CASSLGGTGDMNTEAFF. Variable domain in full (rest from reference TRBV5-1 and TRBJ1-1): KAGVTQTPRYLIKTRGQQVTLSCSPISGHRSVSWYQQTPGQGLQFLFEYFSETQRNKGNFPGRFSGRQFSNSRSEMNVSTLELGDSALYLCASSLGGTGDMNTEAFFGQGTRLTVV.

V is TRBV7-9 and J is TRBJ1-2; D may be TRBD1 (5 bases). CDR3 length: 14 amino acids. Germline loops: CDR1 SEHNR, CDR2 FQNEAQ (reference sequence). Trimming took 1 base from V and 8 from J, leaving 14 bases between them. CDR3 loop: CASSLEVGGMGYTF. CDR3 sequence (DNA): TGTGCCAGCAGCTTAGAGGTCGGGGGTATGGGCTACACCTTC.

This clone was counted only a few times. The CDR3 DNA reads TGTGCCAGCAGCCGACAGGGTCCCGGGGAGCTGTTTTTT. Translation gives CASSRQGPGELFF. The V gene is TRBV6-2 or TRBV6-3, the J gene TRBJ2-2; 7 nucleotides match TRBD1. This CDR3 has 13 amino acids. With V trimmed by 6 bases and J by 6 bases, 4 bases remained unmatched. Per germline, CDR1 MNHEY and CDR2 SVGEGT.

CDR3 protein: CASSFPVAAWNTGELFF. CDR3 DNA: TGTGCCAGCAGCTTCCCGGTGGCGGCGTGGAACACCGGGGAGCTGTTTTTT. The J gene is TRBJ2-2, the V gene TRBV11-2; unclear D gene. V lost 3 bases, J lost 1 base, and 15 bases lay in between. There are 17 residues in the CDR3. Germline V lookup: CDR1 SGHAT, CDR2 FQNNGV.

The chain combines TRBV5-4 with TRBJ1-5; no definite D call. Trimming cost V 5 bases and J 5 bases, with 14 bases left between them. The germline CDR1 and CDR2 sequences are SGHNT and YYREEE (reference sequence). The CDR3 is made up of 14 amino acids. CDR3 bases: TGTGCCAGCAGTCGGGGTGTTGGGGATCAGCCCCAGCATTTT. Protein: CASSRGVGDQPQHF.

The chain couples TRBV7-2 to TRBJ2-3; the D gene is possibly TRBD2 (6 bases). The germline CDR1 and CDR2 sequences are SGHTA and FQGNSA. V lost 2 bases, J lost 7 bases, and 19 bases lay in between. This CDR3 is built from 16 residues. DNA of the CDR3: TGTGCCAGCAGCTTAAGGGTGGGAGGAGGATACTATACGCAGTATTTT. It is translated as CASSLRVGGGYYTQYF.

The genes are TRBV2 and TRBJ2-1; D is ambiguous. The germline gives CDR1 SNHLY, CDR2 FYNNEI. This CDR3 comprises 12 residues. With 7 bases removed from V and 5 bases from J, the gap between germline ends came to 9 bases. In DNA form, the CDR3 reads TGTGCCAGCACCACCGACGACAATGAGCAGTTCTTC. This codes for CASTTDDNEQFF.

This chain links TRBV11-2 with TRBJ2-2; D unresolved. Trimming shortened V by 4 bases and J by 5 bases, and 11 bases separated the two germline ends. The CDR3 contains 14 residues. Germline V gives CDR1 SGHAT, CDR2 FQNNGV. CDR3 region: CASSSQLRTGELFF. The CDR3 DNA sequence: TGTGCCAGCAGCTCTCAACTTAGAACCGGGGAGCTGTTTTTT.

V and J are TRBV20-1 and TRBJ2-5, with D tentatively TRBD1 (6 bases). V was clipped by 6 bases and J by 5 bases, with 10 bases between them. The CDR3 contains 11 residues. Germline values: CDR1 DFQATT, CDR2 SNEGSKA (reference sequence). CDR3 sequence reads: CSAGQGETQYF. CDR3 DNA: TGCAGTGCAGGGCAGGGGGAGACCCAGTACTTC.

The CDR3 DNA sequence: TGTGCCAGCAGCTTAGTAGACAGCTCCTATAATTCACCCCTCCACTTT. It encodes CASSLVDSSYNSPLHF. The rearrangement uses TRBV11-2 and TRBJ1-6; possible D gene TRBD1, 5 bases. The V gene lost 1 base and the J gene lost 0 bases, with 7 bases spanning the gap. This CDR3 contains 16 residues. The V gene's germline CDR1 is SGHAT and CDR2 FQNNGV.